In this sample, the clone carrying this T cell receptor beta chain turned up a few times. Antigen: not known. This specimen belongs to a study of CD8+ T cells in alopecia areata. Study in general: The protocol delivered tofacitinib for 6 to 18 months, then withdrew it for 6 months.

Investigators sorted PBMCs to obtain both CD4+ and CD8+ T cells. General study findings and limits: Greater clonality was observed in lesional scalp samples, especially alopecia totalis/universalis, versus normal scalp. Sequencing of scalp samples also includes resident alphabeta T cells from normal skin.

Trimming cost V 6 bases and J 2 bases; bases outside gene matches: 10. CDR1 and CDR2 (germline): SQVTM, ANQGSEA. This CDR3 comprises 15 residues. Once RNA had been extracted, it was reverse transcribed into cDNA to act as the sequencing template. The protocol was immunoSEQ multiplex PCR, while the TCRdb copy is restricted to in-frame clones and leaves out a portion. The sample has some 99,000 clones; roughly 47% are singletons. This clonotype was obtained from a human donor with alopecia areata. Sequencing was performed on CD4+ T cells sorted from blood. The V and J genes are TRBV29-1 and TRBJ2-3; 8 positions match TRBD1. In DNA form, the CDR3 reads TGCAGCGTAAGACCGACAGGGGACACCACAGATACGCAGTATTTT. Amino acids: CSVRPTGDTTDTQYF.